This entry lists 14 T cell receptor beta chains sequenced from one sample in a study of blood T cell repertoires in COVID-19. Only in-frame clones appear in the TCRdb table, and some are missing; sequencing was by immunoSEQ multiplex PCR. Here the sample spans a few hundred thousand clones, around 90% being singletons. Sequencing was carried out using peripheral blood. These receptors were obtained from a woman aged 55-69 years with COVID-19, enrolled during active disease.

The chain employs TRBV29-1 and TRBJ1-2, with 8 positions matching TRBD1. Trimming took 6 bases from V and 5 from J; bases not matched to a gene: 17. The germline gives CDR1 SQVTM, CDR2 ANQGSEA. CDR3 length: 16 amino acids. CDR3 coding DNA: TGCAGCGTCGGAGGCGGACAGGGAAGATTACTATATGGCTACACCTTC. Protein sequence: CSVGGGQGRLLYGYTF.

This clone appeared once. The germline gene is not matched at one end of the junction; a read error may be the cause. The J gene is TRBJ2-7, the V gene TRBV10-3, with 9 bases identical to TRBD1. CDR1 is ENHRY, CDR2 SYGVKD, per germline. The CDR3 has 13 amino acids. CDR3 sequence: CAISETRDRERYF. The CDR3 bases are TGTGCCATCAGTGAGACCCGGGACAGGGAGCGGTACTTC.

This chain joins TRBV11-3 and TRBJ2-2, with a weak D call TRBD2 (6 bases). Trimming took 5 bases from V and 3 from J, leaving 13 bases between them. This CDR3 spans 15 amino acids. The germline V gene encodes CDR1 SGHNT and CDR2 YENEEA. The CDR3 sequence: CASSATGTDTGELFF. As DNA, the CDR3 is TGTGCCAGCAGCGCAACCGGGACTGACACCGGGGAGCTGTTTTTT.

This sequence joins TRBV19 and TRBJ1-3; D gene unclear. The CDR3 consists of 12 residues. With 3 bases removed from V and 2 bases from J, the gap between germline ends came to 2 bases. The germline V gene has CDR1 LNHDA and CDR2 SQIVND (reference sequence). The CDR3 DNA sequence: TGTGCCAGTAGTATCGCTGGAAACACCATATATTTT. It codes for CASSIAGNTIYF.

The chain carries TRBV25-1 and TRBJ1-4; no clear D. Germline CDR1 and CDR2: MGHDK and SYGVNS. The V end lost 4 bases, the J end lost 7 bases, and 16 bases lay between the germline ends. The CDR3 consists of 15 residues. CDR3 bases: TGTGCCAGCAGTGGAGACTTACTCTTGGGTGAAAAACTGTTTTTT. Its protein is CASSGDLLLGEKLFF.

The table lists this clone with a few counts. This chain connects TRBV5-5 to TRBJ1-1; D is ambiguous. With 5 bases removed from V and 6 bases from J, the gap between germline ends came to 14 bases. This CDR3 has 13 amino acids. Germline-derived CDR1 and CDR2 are SGHKS and YYEKEE (reference sequence). Here the CDR3 reads CASSIRGVSEAFF. The CDR3 region has the DNA TGTGCCAGCAGTATCCGCGGGGTATCTGAAGCTTTCTTT.

The V gene is TRBV11-2, the J gene TRBJ1-6; 9 bases are a match to TRBD1. Germline V gene sequence: CDR1 SGHAT, CDR2 FQNNGV. Trimming cost V 5 bases and J 7 bases; bases outside gene matches: 18. The CDR3 contains 19 residues. CDR3 amino acids: CASSKRQGVLWSGNSPLHF. CDR3 in DNA: TGTGCCAGCAGCAAAAGACAGGGGGTACTGTGGTCGGGCAATTCACCCCTCCACTTT.

The rearrangement joins TRBV6-5 to TRBJ1-4; D call uncertain. Germline lookup yields CDR1 MNHEY and CDR2 SVGAGI. The CDR3 has 11 amino acids. The germline V and J ends were trimmed by 8 bases and 3 bases, with 4 bases remaining between them. The CDR3 spells CASASNEKLFF. DNA of the CDR3: TGTGCCAGCGCGTCTAATGAAAAACTGTTTTTT.

This clone was found once. J is TRBJ1-6 and V is TRBV6-6; TRBD1 aligns across 8 bases. V dropped 5 bases and J dropped 9; count of bases not matched to a gene: 3. Germline V lookup: CDR1 MNHNY, CDR2 SVGAGI (reference sequence). The CDR3 loop spans 13 amino acids. The CDR3, as DNA: TGTGCCAGCAGTGGACAGGGCAGTTCACCCCTCCACTTT. It codes for CASSGQGSSPLHF.

The chain joins TRBV14 to TRBJ2-7; D is perhaps TRBD1 (6 bases). Germline CDR1 reads SGHDN; CDR2 reads FVKESK. Trimming shortened V by 4 bases and J by 0 bases, and 13 bases separated the two germline ends. The CDR3 runs 15 residues. The DNA of the CDR3 is TGTGCCAGCAGCCGCGGACAGATGAGCTCCTACGAGCAGTACTTC. Translating it yields CASSRGQMSSYEQYF.

The genes are TRBV15 and TRBJ2-1; no definite D call. The length of the CDR3 is 16 residues. The V and J ends lost 5 bases and 0 bases respectively, with 14 bases between them. Per germline, CDR1 LNHNV and CDR2 YYDKDF (reference sequence). The CDR3 nucleotides are TGTGCCACCAGCCCGAGCCGGAGAAGCTCCTACAATGAGCAGTTCTTC. It codes for CATSPSRRSSYNEQFF. Using reference TRBV15 and TRBJ2-1 for the parts outside the CDR3, the full variable domain is DAMVIQNPRYQVTQFGKPVTLSCSQTLNHNVMYWYQQKSSQAPKLLFHYYDKDFNNEADTPDNFQSRRPNTSFCFLDIRSPGLGDTAMYLCATSPSRRSSYNEQFFGPGTRLTVL.

The chain joins TRBV10-3 to TRBJ2-7; D not resolved. The germline V gene encodes CDR1 ENHRY and CDR2 SYGVKD. Trimming left V 11 bases short and J 1 base short, with 9 bases between. The CDR3 is made up of 11 amino acids. CDR3 protein: CAATGSYEQYF. In DNA, the CDR3 is TGTGCCGCCACCGGTTCCTACGAGCAGTACTTC.

The chain uses TRBV6-2 or TRBV6-3 and TRBJ2-2; D possibly corresponds to TRBD2 (6 bases). The CDR3 consists of 12 residues. V lost 5 bases and J lost 7, with 8 bases in between. Germline-derived CDR1 and CDR2 are MNHEY and SVGEGT. The CDR3 DNA follows: TGTGCCAGCAGTAGGGAGGTCGGGGAGCTGTTTTTT. It is translated as CASSREVGELFF.

The chain joins TRBV18 to TRBJ2-2; TRBD2 matches 7 bases. Germline-derived CDR1 and CDR2 are KGHSH and LQKENI. Losses at the gene ends were 3 bases for V and 10 bases for J; bases not matched to a gene: 17. The CDR3 totals 17 residues. The CDR3 DNA is TGTGCCAGCTCACCTTTCTCCTACCGGGGCAGCGGGACGGAGCTGTTTTTT. This sequence encodes CASSPFSYRGSGTELFF.